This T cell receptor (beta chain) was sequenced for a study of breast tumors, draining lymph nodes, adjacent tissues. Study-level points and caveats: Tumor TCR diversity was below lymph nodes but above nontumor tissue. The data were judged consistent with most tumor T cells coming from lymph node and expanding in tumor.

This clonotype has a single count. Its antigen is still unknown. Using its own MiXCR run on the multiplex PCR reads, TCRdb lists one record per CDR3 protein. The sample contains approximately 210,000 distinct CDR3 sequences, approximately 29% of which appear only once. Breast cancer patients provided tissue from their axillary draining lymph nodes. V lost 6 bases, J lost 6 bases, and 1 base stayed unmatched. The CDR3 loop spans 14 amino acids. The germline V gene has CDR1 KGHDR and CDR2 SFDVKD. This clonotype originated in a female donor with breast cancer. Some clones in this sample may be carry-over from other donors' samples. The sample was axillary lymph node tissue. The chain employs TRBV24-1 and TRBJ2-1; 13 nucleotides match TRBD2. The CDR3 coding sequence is TGTGCCACCAGTAGGACTAGCGGGGGCAATGAGCAGTTCTTC. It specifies CATSRTSGGNEQFF.